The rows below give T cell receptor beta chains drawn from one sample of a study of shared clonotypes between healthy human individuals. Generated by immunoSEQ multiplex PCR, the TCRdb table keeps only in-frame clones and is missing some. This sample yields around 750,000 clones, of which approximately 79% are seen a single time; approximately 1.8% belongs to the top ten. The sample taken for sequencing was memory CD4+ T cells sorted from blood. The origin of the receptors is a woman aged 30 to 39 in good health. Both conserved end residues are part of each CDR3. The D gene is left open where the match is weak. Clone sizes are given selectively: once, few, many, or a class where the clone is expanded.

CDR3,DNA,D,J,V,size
CASSLEGWGLAGGSVEQFF,TGTGCCAGCAGCTTGGAAGGTTGGGGACTAGCGGGAGGCTCGGTTGAGCAGTTCTTC,TRBD2,TRBJ2-1,TRBV5-4,NA
CASSLEADYNEQFF,TGTGCCAGCAGCTTAGAGGCGGACTACAATGAGCAGTTCTTC,NA,TRBJ2-1,TRBV11-1,NA
CASRQETGTGNEKLFF,TGTGCCAGCAGGCAAGAGACCGGGACAGGAAATGAAAAACTGTTTTTT,TRBD1,TRBJ1-4,TRBV27,NA
CASSLGGSSSWETQYF,TGCGCCAGCAGCTTAGGCGGGAGTTCTTCTTGGGAGACCCAGTACTTC,TRBD2,TRBJ2-5,TRBV5-1,NA
CASSSNPGQGTYEQYF,TGTGCCAGCAGCTCTAATCCGGGACAGGGGACCTACGAGCAGTACTTC,TRBD1,TRBJ2-7,TRBV11-2,once
CASSPRTSGTYEQYF,TGTGCCAGCAGCCCGCGGACTAGCGGGACCTACGAGCAGTACTTC,TRBD2,TRBJ2-7,TRBV7-8,NA
CASSTRDRGRALRGNQPQHF,TGTGCCAGTAGTACCAGGGACAGGGGGCGCGCTCTGAGGGGCAATCAGCCCCAGCATTTT,TRBD1,TRBJ1-5,TRBV19,NA
CASSYDRNQPQHF,TGTGCCAGCAGTTACGACAGAAATCAGCCCCAGCATTTT,NA,TRBJ1-5,TRBV6-5,few
CASSQDLGAAEAFF,TGTGCCAGCAGCCAAGATCTAGGGGCGGCTGAAGCTTTCTTT,NA,TRBJ1-1,TRBV14,NA
CASSQAGTAFREKLFF,TGCGCCAGCAGCCAAGCCGGGACAGCTTTCCGTGAAAAACTGTTTTTT,TRBD1,TRBJ1-4,TRBV4-1,NA
CASSGDSTSGANVLTF,TGTGCCAGCAGTGGGGACAGTACCTCTGGGGCCAACGTCCTGACTTTC,TRBD1,TRBJ2-6,TRBV25-1,NA
CASTVGGSNQPQHF,TGTGCCAGCACCGTGGGGGGTAGCAATCAGCCCCAGCATTTT,NA,TRBJ1-5,TRBV7-9,NA
CASSADEYQPQHF,TGTGCCAGCAGTGCCGACGAGTATCAGCCCCAGCATTTT,NA,TRBJ1-5,TRBV6-1,NA
CASSPGEGTSGRRTQYF,TGTGCCAGCAGCCCCGGGGAAGGGACTAGCGGGAGACGTACGCAGTATTTT,TRBD2,TRBJ2-3,TRBV7-7,once
CASSSGMLNRRLSGANVLTF,TGCGCCAGCAGCTCGGGGATGCTAAACAGGAGACTGTCTGGGGCCAACGTCCTGACTTTC,NA,TRBJ2-6,TRBV5-1,NA
CASSEGAGGGYTF,TGCGCCAGCAGCGAAGGGGCAGGGGGTGGCTACACCTTC,TRBD1,TRBJ1-2,TRBV5-1,NA
CASSPDPGQLYEQYF,TGCGCCAGCAGCCCTGATCCGGGTCAACTCTACGAGCAGTACTTC,NA,TRBJ2-7,TRBV5-1,NA
CASSPEVQAEQYF,TGTGCCAGCTCACCAGAGGTGCAGGCCGAGCAGTACTTC,NA,TRBJ2-7,TRBV18,NA
CASSTLSGNTGELFF,TGTGCCAGCAGCACTCTGTCGGGGAACACCGGGGAGCTGTTTTTT,NA,TRBJ2-2,TRBV11-2,NA
CSVDSAGTYNEQFF,TGCAGCGTTGACTCCGCGGGAACCTACAATGAGCAGTTCTTC,NA,TRBJ2-1,TRBV29-1,many
CASSPNRGIDYTF,TGTGCCAGCTCACCAAACAGGGGGATAGACTACACCTTC,TRBD1,TRBJ1-2,TRBV18,NA
CASTWTDLNYGYTF,TGTGCCAGCACCTGGACCGATCTTAACTATGGCTACACCTTC,NA,TRBJ1-2,TRBV2,few
CANLLRGKQYF,TGCGCCAACCTGCTCCGAGGGAAGCAGTACTTC,NA,TRBJ2-7,TRBV23-1,NA
CASSPSVGLGREKLFF,TGTGCCAGCAGTCCCTCGGTTGGTTTGGGTCGGGAAAAACTGTTTTTT,NA,TRBJ1-4,TRBV27,NA
CASSSTVTDTQYF,TGTGCCAGCAGCTCGACAGTCACAGATACGCAGTATTTT,NA,TRBJ2-3,TRBV7-3,few
CASSVVGSIEQFF,TGTGCCAGCAGCGTAGTAGGGTCTATTGAGCAGTTCTTC,NA,TRBJ2-1,TRBV9,NA
CASSFRQNTEAFF,TGTGCCAGCAGCTTTCGACAGAACACTGAAGCTTTCTTT,NA,TRBJ1-1,TRBV11-2,NA
CASSPGTGNSNQPQHF,TGCGCCAGCAGCCCTGGGACAGGAAATAGCAATCAGCCCCAGCATTTT,TRBD1,TRBJ1-5,TRBV5-1,NA
CASSRVGQVHTEAFF,TGTGCCAGCAGCCGAGTCGGGCAGGTACACACTGAAGCTTTCTTT,NA,TRBJ1-1,TRBV28,medium-sized
CASSYLGSRYEQFF,TGTGCCAGCAGTTACCTTGGTAGCCGCTATGAGCAGTTCTTC,NA,TRBJ2-1,TRBV6-5,NA
CASSTSGRGETQYF,TGTGCCAGCAGTACAAGCGGGAGGGGAGAGACCCAGTACTTC,TRBD2,TRBJ2-5,TRBV6-6,NA
CASSQDILNTEAFF,TGTGCCAGCTCACAGGACATTTTGAACACTGAAGCTTTCTTT,NA,TRBJ1-1,TRBV18,NA
CASNPSVGTFAYEQYF,TGTGCCAGCAATCCAAGCGTGGGGACCTTTGCCTACGAGCAGTACTTC,NA,TRBJ2-7,TRBV28,few
CASSPQGYGYTF,TGTGCCAGCAGTCCCCAAGGGTATGGCTACACCTTC,NA,TRBJ1-2,TRBV6-5,NA
CASSVGVEGAREKLFF,TGTGCCAGCAGCGTAGGTGTAGAGGGGGCGCGTGAAAAACTGTTTTTT,TRBD1,TRBJ1-4,TRBV9,few
CAISDRGTVEAFF,TGTGCCATCAGTGACCGGGGCACGGTTGAAGCTTTCTTT,NA,TRBJ1-1,TRBV10-3,NA
CASSVQGGYGYTF,TGTGCCAGCAGTGTACAGGGAGGCTATGGCTACACCTTC,NA,TRBJ1-2,TRBV2,NA
CASSSQSGIQPQHF,TGTGCCAGCAGTTCTCAGTCGGGGATCCAGCCCCAGCATTTT,NA,TRBJ1-5,TRBV27,few
CAIRAGSFSGNTIYF,TGTGCCATCAGGGCAGGTTCCTTCTCTGGAAACACCATATATTTT,NA,TRBJ1-3,TRBV10-3,NA
CASSPRGNSYNEQFF,TGTGCCAGCAGCCCTAGAGGGAACTCCTACAATGAGCAGTTCTTC,NA,TRBJ2-1,TRBV7-9,NA
CASSNPGLAGGPTDTQYF,TGTGCCAGTAGTAACCCGGGACTAGCGGGAGGGCCGACAGATACGCAGTATTTT,TRBD2,TRBJ2-3,TRBV19,NA
CASRYDNRDRARNEQFF,TGTGCCAGCAGATACGATAACCGGGACAGGGCGAGAAATGAGCAGTTCTTC,TRBD1,TRBJ2-1,TRBV28,NA
CASSPPDRQTTEQFF,TGTGCCAGCAGTCCCCCGGACCGACAAACCACTGAGCAGTTCTTC,NA,TRBJ2-1,TRBV6-6,NA
CASSLTLNYGYTF,TGCGCCAGCAGCTTGACCCTGAACTATGGCTACACCTTC,NA,TRBJ1-2,TRBV5-1,NA